These 27 T cell receptor beta chains originate from one sample sequenced in a study of glioma-infiltrating T cells. TCR alpha and beta CDR3 regions were amplified from RNA using iRepertoire nested multiplex PCR. TCRdb passed the multiplex PCR reads through MiXCR, listing each CDR3 protein once. The table has 100,000 to 150,000 distinct CDR3 sequences, roughly 23% seen once. The sequenced sample was glioma tissue, nonneoplastic brain tissue, or PBMCs (not recorded which). These receptors were collected from a human donor with low-grade glioma or glioblastoma, undergoing nonglioma brain surgery, or in good health (not recorded which).

This clonotype was seen only once. The junction shows a germline mismatch at one end, possibly a read error. The rearrangement links TRBV12-3 or TRBV12-4 to TRBJ2-2; 7 bases agree with TRBD2. The CDR3 totals 14 residues. CDR3 sequence (DNA): TGTGCCAGCAGTCCGAGCGGGGAGGCCGGGGGGCTGTTTTTT. This translates into CASSPSGEAGGLFF.

This clonotype showed up just a few times. J is TRBJ2-3 and V is TRBV9, with 9 bases that match TRBD1. The CDR3 totals 14 residues. Losses at the gene ends were 2 bases for V and 3 bases for J; bases not matched to a gene: 1. Germline V gene sequence: CDR1 SGDLS, CDR2 YYNGEE. The CDR3 sequence: CASSVDRGTDTQYF. As DNA, the CDR3 is TGTGCCAGCAGCGTGGACAGGGGAACAGATACGCAGTATTTT.

This clonotype was counted many times. CDR3 region: CASSTEGTFYTEAFF. CDR3 coding DNA: TGTGCCAGCAGCACCGAAGGGACCTTTTACACTGAAGCTTTCTTT. The chain carries TRBV28 and TRBJ1-1; a possible D gene is TRBD1 (5 bases). V was trimmed by 6 bases and J by 3 bases, leaving 17 bases between them. The CDR3 has 15 amino acids. CDR1 is MDHEN, CDR2 SYDVKM, per germline.

This clonotype was detected many times. V is TRBV7-9 and J is TRBJ1-2; 9 bases agree with TRBD1. This CDR3 has 17 amino acids. The ends lost 1 base at V and 2 bases at J; junction bases unmatched: 8. CDR1 SEHNR and CDR2 FQNEAQ come from the germline V gene (reference sequence). DNA of the CDR3: TGTGCCAGCAGCTTAGTTTTCCGGACAGGGGACAACTATGGCTACACCTTC. Protein: CASSLVFRTGDNYGYTF.

The table lists this clonotype with a few counts. The chain joins TRBV4-3 to TRBJ2-7, with D perhaps TRBD2 (5 bases). The germline V and J ends were trimmed by 1 base and 2 bases, with 15 bases remaining between them. The CDR3 spans 16 residues. The germline gives CDR1 LGHNA, CDR2 YSLEER. CDR3 nucleotides: TGCGCCAGCAGCCAAGGTGTTGGGGAGCCAACCTACGAGCAGTACTTC. This codes for CASSQGVGEPTYEQYF.

This clonotype has at least ten counts. The chain recombines TRBV12-5 with TRBJ2-7; D perhaps matches TRBD1 (5 bases). V was trimmed by 10 bases and J by 1 base, leaving 17 bases between them. The CDR3 sequence is 14 residues long. Looked up from germline, CDR1 is LGHNT and CDR2 is FRNRAP. The CDR3: CATSLGEVSYEQYF. The CDR3 bases are TGTGCTACCTCCCTAGGGGAAGTATCCTACGAGCAGTACTTC.

This clonotype was detected a few times. A read error may be the cause here, since a much bigger clone is one base away. The rearrangement links TRBV27 to TRBJ2-7; no firm D call. Germline CDR1 is MNHEY and CDR2 is SMNVEV (reference sequence). This CDR3 spans 14 amino acids. CDR3 residues: CTSSFSFDSYEQYF. CDR3 sequence (DNA): TGTACCAGCAGTTTTTCCTTCGACTCCTACGAGCAGTACTTC.

Ten or more counts support this clonotype. V usage is TRBV4-1 and J usage is TRBJ2-7; 8 positions agree with TRBD2. Germline values: CDR1 MGHRA, CDR2 YSYEKL. J was trimmed by 2 bases and V by 4 bases; bases with no gene match: 7. The CDR3 contains 15 residues. The chain's CDR3 is CASSPREGSTYEQYF. CDR3 bases: TGCGCCAGCAGCCCCCGGGAGGGCAGCACCTACGAGCAGTACTTC.

This clonotype was seen many times. The V call is TRBV28, the J call TRBJ2-3, with TRBD1 as a possible D gene (6 bases). Trimming left V 3 bases short and J 8 bases short, with 15 bases between. CDR1 is MDHEN and CDR2 is SYDVKM in the germline V gene. CDR3 length: 14 amino acids. Here the CDR3 DNA reads TGTGCCAGCAGTTTGGGACAAACCGCGGGTACGCAGTATTTT. Translating gives CASSLGQTAGTQYF.

V usage is TRBV6-4 and J usage is TRBJ2-1; D is perhaps TRBD2 (5 bases). The CDR3 runs 14 residues. The V end lost 6 bases, the J end lost 5 bases, and 14 bases lay between the germline ends. Germline V gene lookup returns CDR1 MRHNA and CDR2 SNTAGT. The chain's CDR3 is CASSEGSGNNEQFF. CDR3 nucleotides: TGTGCCAGCAGCGAGGGAAGCGGTAACAATGAGCAGTTCTTC.

CDR3 nucleotide sequence: TGTGCCAGCAGGGACCCTGAGGGAGGGCCCTATGGCTACACCTTC. Its protein product is CASRDPEGGPYGYTF. V gene TRBV9 combines with J gene TRBJ1-2; D is undetermined. The CDR3 sequence is 15 residues long. V shed 5 bases and J shed 4 bases, with 18 bases lying between them. Germline V gene lookup returns CDR1 SGDLS and CDR2 YYNGEE.

This clonotype was observed at least ten times. The chain employs TRBV28 and TRBJ2-6; tentative D call: TRBD2 (6 bases). V lost 7 bases and J lost 2, with 12 bases in between. The germline CDR1 and CDR2 sequences are MDHEN and SYDVKM. The CDR3 contains 15 residues. This CDR3 is CASNLGGTGANVLTF. The CDR3 nucleotides read TGTGCCAGCAACTTGGGGGGAACTGGGGCCAACGTCCTGACTTTC.

In this sample, this clonotype turned up a few times. The genes are TRBV12-3 or TRBV12-4 and TRBJ1-5, with 8 bases lining up with TRBD1. This CDR3 is built from 14 residues. J was trimmed by 5 bases and V by 7 bases; bases with no gene match: 7. CDR3 in amino acids: CASTKNRGDQPQHF. The CDR3 DNA reads TGTGCCAGCACCAAGAACAGGGGGGATCAGCCCCAGCATTTT.

This clonotype was detected ten times or more. The V call is TRBV6-2 or TRBV6-3, the J call TRBJ1-1; D remains unclear. V was trimmed by 2 bases and J by 11 bases, leaving 9 bases between them. This CDR3 region has 11 residues. Germline V gene data show CDR1 as MNHEY and CDR2 as SVGEGT. The CDR3 loop reads CASSYQRQAFF. CDR3 coding DNA: TGTGCCAGCAGTTACCAGAGGCAGGCTTTCTTT.

This clonotype has at least ten counts. V gene TRBV6-1 combines with J gene TRBJ1-1, with a weak D call TRBD1 (6 bases). V was cut by 2 bases and J by 4 bases, with 14 bases left in between. This CDR3 is 15 amino acids long. The germline CDR1 and CDR2 sequences are MNHNS and SASEGT. The CDR3 DNA reads as TGTGCCAGCAGTGAACTGCGGGGGGCGAGCACTGAAGCTTTCTTT. Residues: CASSELRGASTEAFF.

Comments on this clonotype: This clone may be a read error of a much larger clone one base away. The gene calls are TRBV2 and TRBJ2-3; D not resolved. Deletions cut 7 bases from V and 3 bases from J, with 11 bases between. Germline assignment: CDR1 SNHLY and CDR2 FYNNEI. This CDR3 spans 13 amino acids. The CDR3 loop is CASNVSTTDTQYF. The CDR3 DNA reads TGTGCCAGCAATGTTTCCACGACAGATACGCAGTATTTT.

The V and J genes are TRBV29-1 and TRBJ2-1; D remains ambiguous. CDR1 is SQVTM and CDR2 is ANQGSEA in the germline V gene. V was shortened by 2 bases and J by 6 bases, with 11 bases between the two germline ends. This CDR3 is built from 13 residues. As DNA, the CDR3 is TGCAGCGTTGAACCGACCTTATGCAATGAGCAGTTCTTC. It codes for CSVEPTLCNEQFF.

This clonotype was seen repeatedly, ten times or more. J is TRBJ2-5 and V is TRBV6-6; TRBD2 aligns across 12 bases. Per the germline V gene, CDR1 is MNHNY and CDR2 is SVGAGI (reference sequence). Trimming removed 0 bases from V and 4 bases from J; junction bases left unmatched: 0. CDR3 length: 15 residues. The CDR3 nucleotides read TGTGCCAGCAGTTACTCGACTAGCGGGAGAGAGACCCAGTACTTC. Its translation is CASSYSTSGRETQYF.

This clonotype appeared many times. The chain carries TRBV7-2 and TRBJ2-7, with D tentatively TRBD1 (5 bases). The germline gives CDR1 SGHTA, CDR2 FQGNSA. There are 15 residues in the CDR3. Trimming shortened V by 2 bases and J by 1 base, and 12 bases separated the two germline ends. DNA of the CDR3: TGTGCCAGCAGCTTAAGGTATCCAGGGTCCTACGAGCAGTACTTC. Translating it yields CASSLRYPGSYEQYF.

In regard to this clonotype: This likely comes from a read error, as the CDR3 has no conserved phenylalanine or tryptophan at its end. The rearrangement uses TRBV19 and TRBJ1-4; no clear D. The CDR3 extends over 15 amino acids. V shed 4 bases and J shed 1 base, with 10 bases lying between them. Germline V gene sequence: CDR1 LNHDA, CDR2 SQIVND (reference sequence). The CDR3 coding sequence is TGTGCCAGTAGTACCAACACCGGAACTAATGAAAAACTGTTTCTT. Translating gives CASSTNTGTNEKLFL.

Regarding this clonotype: This could be a read error, since a much larger clone is one nucleotide away. The J gene is TRBJ2-7, the V gene TRBV14; D perhaps matches TRBD1 (6 bases). Per the germline V gene, CDR1 is SGHDN and CDR2 is FVKESK. The CDR3 is 15 amino acids. The CDR3 sequence is CVSSHNFRGSYEQYF. The DNA for the CDR3 is TGTGTCAGCAGCCATAATTTCAGGGGCTCCTACGAGCAGTACTTC.

This clonotype appeared many times. CDR3 coding DNA: TGTGCCACCAGCAGAGATAGGACGGACCACTCTGGAAACACCATATATTTT. It specifies CATSRDRTDHSGNTIYF. The J gene is TRBJ1-3, the V gene TRBV15; D not resolved. This CDR3 is built from 17 residues. CDR1 is LNHNV, CDR2 YYDKDF, per germline (reference sequence). Trimming took 0 bases from V and 0 from J, leaving 12 bases between them.

At least ten counts were recorded for this clonotype. The gene calls are TRBV7-2 and TRBJ2-1; TRBD2 aligns across 8 bases. The CDR3 has 15 amino acids. Germline lookup yields CDR1 SGHTA and CDR2 FQGNSA. J gave up 13 bases and V 1 base, and 12 bases lay outside the gene matches. The CDR3 coding sequence is TGTGCCAGCAGCTTAGGGTCGTCGGTAGCGGGATATCAGTTCTTC. Amino acids: CASSLGSSVAGYQFF. Full variable domain (missing parts from reference TRBV7-2 and TRBJ2-1): GAGVSQSPSNKVTEKGKDVELRCDPISGHTALYWYRQSLGQGLEFLIYFQGNSAPDKSGLPSDRFSAERTGGSVSTLTIQRTQQEDSAVYLCASSLGSSVAGYQFFGPGTRLTVL.

This clonotype was recorded at least ten times. The CDR3 loop reads CASSTPSSPPYEQYF. The DNA of the CDR3 is TGTGCCAGCAGTACCCCCTCAAGTCCCCCCTACGAGCAGTACTTC. This chain uses TRBV6-1 with TRBJ2-7, with D unclear. Looked up from germline, CDR1 is MNHNS and CDR2 is SASEGT. Trimming left V 5 bases short and J 2 bases short, with 16 bases between. The CDR3 is 15 amino acids.

This clonotype was seen repeatedly, ten times or more. The rearrangement joins TRBV6-1 to TRBJ2-5; D call uncertain. The CDR3 sequence is 14 residues long. V shed 5 bases and J shed 5 bases, with 15 bases lying between them. Germline V gene sequence: CDR1 MNHNS, CDR2 SASEGT. CDR3 amino acids: CASSSFVAGETQYF. The CDR3, as DNA: TGTGCCAGCAGTTCTTTCGTGGCTGGGGAGACCCAGTACTTC.

This clonotype was observed many times. CDR3 in amino acids: CASKVSGRGSYNEQFF. The CDR3, as DNA: TGTGCCAGTAAAGTGAGCGGGAGGGGGTCCTACAATGAGCAGTTCTTC. J is TRBJ2-1 and V is TRBV19, with 10 bases aligning to TRBD2. This CDR3 is 16 amino acids long. From germline, CDR1 is LNHDA and CDR2 SQIVND (reference sequence). V shed 7 bases, J shed 1 base, and the junction held 7 bases outside the gene matches.

This clonotype was counted ten times or more. This rearrangement joins TRBV7-8 to TRBJ2-1, with 13 bases that match TRBD2. The germline V gene encodes CDR1 SGHVS and CDR2 FQNEAQ. The CDR3 runs 15 residues. Trimming removed 5 bases from V and 7 bases from J; junction bases left unmatched: 5. CDR3 sequence (DNA): TGTGCCAGCAGCCCCCGGACTAGCGGGAGAAATGAGCAGTTCTTC. Its translation: CASSPRTSGRNEQFF.